The entry that follows covers one T cell receptor beta chain sequence. The antigen remains unidentified. V dropped 3 bases and J dropped 4; count of bases not matched to a gene: 9. The germline V gene has CDR1 MGHRA and CDR2 YSYEKL. CDR3 length: 17 amino acids. These data come from a study of T cell responses to AZD1222 COVID-19 vaccine. Sequencing was performed with immunoSEQ multiplex PCR; in TCRdb, only in-frame clones are kept and a portion is missing. Of roughly 150,000 clones in the sample, 93% were seen once. Study results and limitations: Increased Spike-specific TCR breadth and depth were observed after two AZD1222 doses. Sampled repertoires all dated from after the peak T cell response. The CD4 TCRs associated with vaccination extended across spike and predominated at 160-218 and 743-854. Donors were mostly white British, more females; clonal diversity possibly underestimated.

This chain joins TRBV4-1 and TRBJ1-2; 12 bases are shared with TRBD1. This clonotype originated in an adult in good health. Sequencing used peripheral blood, obtained on day 0 of AZD1222 vaccination. The CDR3 DNA follows: TGCGCCAGCAGCCACCCCCGGGACAGGGGGCGATTCTATGGCTACACCTTC. Protein: CASSHPRDRGRFYGYTF.